The rows below give T cell receptor beta chains drawn from one sample of a study of Graves' ophthalmopathy and Graves' hyperthyroidism. Using its own MiXCR run on the multiplex PCR reads, TCRdb lists one record per CDR3 protein. The repertoire holds roughly 170,000 distinct CDR3 sequences, roughly 36% seen once, with around 8.9% in the top ten. Sequencing used peripheral blood. The source is a man aged 25-45 years with Graves' ophthalmopathy. Both conserved end residues are part of each CDR3. The D gene is left open where the match is weak. A clone size is listed for some rows: how often the clone was seen (once, few, many), or a class if it is expanded.

TRBV7-8	NA	TRBJ1-2	few	CASSWGTNYGYTF	TGTGCCAGCAGCTGGGGAACTAACTATGGCTACACCTTC
TRBV6-2/TRBV6-3	NA	TRBJ2-7	many	CASEGPPSYYEQYF	TGTGCCAGCGAAGGGCCTCCTTCGTACTACGAGCAGTACTTC
TRBV20-1	TRBD1	TRBJ1-1	many	CSARTGGAGTEAFF	TGCAGTGCAAGAACAGGGGGCGCCGGCACTGAAGCTTTCTTT
TRBV12-3/TRBV12-4	NA	TRBJ1-2	few	CASRRWGRDSYTF	TGTGCCAGCAGACGTTGGGGCAGGGACAGCTACACCTTC
TRBV28	TRBD2	TRBJ2-7	many	CASSLTPRGLELREQYF	TGTGCCAGCAGTTTAACTCCCCGTGGACTAGAACTGAGGGAGCAGTACTTC
TRBV12-3/TRBV12-4	NA	TRBJ2-7	many	CASSYANHYEQYF	TGTGCCAGCAGTTACGCAAACCACTACGAGCAGTACTTC
TRBV6-2/TRBV6-3	NA	TRBJ1-5	many	CASSVVAGGGQPQHF	TGTGCCAGCAGCGTTGTCGCGGGTGGGGGTCAGCCCCAGCATTTT
TRBV11-1	NA	TRBJ1-1	many	CASSHPTPTQGAFF	TGTGCCAGCAGCCACCCCACCCCCACTCAGGGGGCTTTCTTT
TRBV7-2	TRBD2	TRBJ2-5	many	CASSLGLAGAGTQYF	TGTGCCAGCAGCTTGGGACTAGCGGGAGCGGGGACCCAGTACTTC
TRBV12-3/TRBV12-4	TRBD2	TRBJ2-7	NA	CASLPPGGYEQYF	TGTGCCAGCCTCCCTCCGGGGGGCTACGAGCAGTACTTC
TRBV24-1	TRBD1	TRBJ2-7	many	CATSETGFNSYEQYF	TGTGCCACCAGTGAGACAGGGTTCAACTCCTACGAGCAGTACTTC
TRBV7-2	NA	TRBJ2-7	many	CASSFPSYEQYF	TGTGCCAGCAGCTTCCCGTCCTACGAGCAGTACTTC
TRBV28	TRBD1	TRBJ1-2	NA	CASSPSRTGGYGYTF	TGTGCCAGCAGTCCATCCCGGACAGGGGGCTATGGCTACACCTTC
TRBV29-1	NA	TRBJ2-2	NA	CSVVGGRTGELFF	TGCAGCGTTGTTGGGGGGAGGACCGGGGAGCTGTTTTTT
TRBV30	NA	TRBJ1-1	many	CAWTEPWVRTEAFF	TGTGCCTGGACCGAACCGTGGGTCCGGACTGAAGCTTTCTTT
TRBV20-1	NA	TRBJ1-1	NA	CSAPVWRLNTEAFF	TGCAGTGCGCCGGTCTGGCGGTTGAACACTGAAGCTTTCTTT
TRBV12-3/TRBV12-4	TRBD1	TRBJ2-7	many	CASRGTGGDYEQYF	TGTGCCAGCAGGGGGACAGGGGGTGACTACGAGCAGTACTTC
TRBV11-2	NA	TRBJ2-4	many	CASSLDPGAKNIQYF	TGTGCCAGCAGCTTAGATCCGGGCGCCAAAAACATTCAGTACTTC
TRBV28	NA	TRBJ1-6	NA	CASRPKIGGSPLHF	TGTGCCAGCAGGCCTAAAATCGGTGGGTCACCCCTCCACTTT
TRBV11-2	TRBD2	TRBJ2-7	NA	CASSHPPGTSGTPPYEQYF	TGTGCCAGCAGTCACCCGCCCGGGACTAGCGGGACGCCCCCCTACGAGCAGTACTTC
TRBV4-1	TRBD1	TRBJ2-6	many	CASSQGTGSSGANVLTF	TGCGCCAGCAGCCAAGGGACAGGGAGCTCTGGGGCCAACGTCCTGACTTTC
TRBV6-5	NA	TRBJ1-2	NA	CASSYRGGYGYTF	TGTGCCAGCAGTTACAGAGGGGGCTATGGCTACACCTTC
TRBV12-3/TRBV12-4	NA	TRBJ1-5	many	CASTIRGSNQPQHF	TGTGCCAGCACAATAAGGGGGAGCAATCAGCCCCAGCATTTT